Presented here are 15 T cell receptor beta chains from one specimen sequenced in a study of spatial heterogeneity in lung cancer. The time point here: sample taken at primary tumor resection. Frozen PBMC, nontumor lung or tumor provided whole RNA, which was sequenced unsorted. TCRdb reprocessed the 5' RACE reads via MiXCR and lists one record per CDR3 protein. The sample holds 30,000 or so distinct CDR3 sequences; about 8.1% are singletons and the top ten take 35% to 40%. Source: PBMCs, taken at surgery. The receptors stem from a female donor with early-stage non-small cell lung cancer.

This clonotype has ten or more counts. The chain couples TRBV30 to TRBJ2-7; 8 positions match TRBD1. The junction had 12 bases not matched to a gene; V was cut back by 4 bases and J by 4 bases. Germline V gene data show CDR1 as GTSNPN and CDR2 as SVGIG (reference sequence). This CDR3 is built from 15 residues. CDR3: CAWTLGQGYRYEQYF. The CDR3 nucleotides read TGTGCCTGGACACTCGGACAGGGCTATCGATACGAGCAGTACTTC. The full variable domain, its missing parts supplied by reference TRBV30 and TRBJ2-7, is SQTIHQWPATLVQPVGSPLSLECTVEGTSNPNLYWYRQAAGRGLQLLFYSVGIGQISSEVPQNLSASRPQDRQFILSSKKLLLSDSGFYLCAWTLGQGYRYEQYFGPGTRLTVT.

A few counts support this clonotype. V usage is TRBV7-2 and J usage is TRBJ2-1; TRBD2 matches 8 bases. Trimming removed 5 bases from V and 3 bases from J; junction bases left unmatched: 6. Germline CDR1 is SGHTA and CDR2 is FQGNSA. The CDR3 is 15 amino acids. As DNA, the CDR3 is TGTGCCAGCAGCCTTAGCGGGAAAAACTACAATGAGCAGTTCTTC. Protein sequence: CASSLSGKNYNEQFF.

In regard to this clonotype: This may be a read error: a much more frequent sequence differs by one nucleotide. The DNA for the CDR3 is TGTGCCAGCAGCCGAGGGGGCGCGGAAGAGGCCCAGTACTTC. Protein sequence: CASSRGGAEEAQYF. The V and J genes are TRBV7-2 and TRBJ2-5, with 7 bases matching TRBD1. CDR1 and CDR2 (germline): SGHTA, FQGNSA. The CDR3 totals 14 residues.

V and J are TRBV3-1 and TRBJ2-7; TRBD1 matches at 7 bases. CDR1 and CDR2 from the germline V gene are LGHDT and YNNKEL (reference sequence). V lost 4 bases, J lost 3 bases, and 6 bases stayed unmatched. This CDR3 contains 14 residues. The CDR3 coding sequence is TGTGCCAGCAGCCCCACGACAGGGAACTACGAGCAGTACTTC. Its translation is CASSPTTGNYEQYF.

This clonotype was counted between two and nine times. This sequence joins TRBV29-1 and TRBJ2-3; TRBD1 matches 12 bases. Germline loops: CDR1 SQVTM, CDR2 ANQGSEA. V shed 7 bases, J shed 7 bases, and the junction held 6 bases outside the gene matches. The CDR3 has 13 amino acids. In nucleotides, the CDR3 is TGCAGCGCTCCGGGACAGGGGGCATATACGCAGTATTTT. The encoded protein is CSAPGQGAYTQYF.

The chain joins TRBV7-6 to TRBJ2-1, with D tentatively TRBD1 (6 bases). Trimming removed 5 bases at V and 5 bases at J, with 10 bases between. CDR3 size: 13 residues. From germline, CDR1 is SGHVS and CDR2 FNYEAQ. As DNA, the CDR3 is TGTGCCAGCAGCCGTGACAGGAACAATGAGCAGTTCTTC. Translation: CASSRDRNNEQFF.

This clonotype was recorded at least ten times. V and J are TRBV29-1 and TRBJ1-3; no firm D call. Germline V lookup: CDR1 SQVTM, CDR2 ANQGSEA. The CDR3 is 12 residues long. Deletions cut 6 bases from V and 0 bases from J, with 6 bases between. The CDR3 sequence: CSVTGSGNTIYF. The DNA for the CDR3 is TGCAGCGTGACGGGCTCTGGAAACACCATATATTTT. Full variable domain (remainder filled in from reference TRBV29-1 and TRBJ1-3): SAVISQKPSRDICQRGTSLTIQCQVDSQVTMMFWYRQQPGQSLTLIATANQGSEATYESGFVIDKFPISRPNLTFSTLTVSNMSPEDSSIYLCSVTGSGNTIYFGEGSWLTVV.

This clonotype came up many times. J is TRBJ2-1 and V is TRBV12-3 or TRBV12-4; possible D gene TRBD1, 5 bases. The V gene lost 7 bases and the J gene lost 4 bases, with 23 bases spanning the gap. The CDR3 contains 17 residues. In nucleotides, the CDR3 is TGTGCCAGCAACCCAGGGATGTGGAGACAGACATACAATGAGCAGTTCTTC. This gives the protein CASNPGMWRQTYNEQFF.

There are many counts of this clonotype. The genes are TRBV20-1 and TRBJ2-1; 7 nucleotides line up with TRBD2. V was pared by 5 bases and J by 2 bases, with 6 bases of the junction left unmatched. This CDR3 has 14 residues. CDR1 DFQATT and CDR2 SNEGSKA come from the germline V gene (reference sequence). The CDR3 bases are TGCAGTGCTTGGGCGGGAGTGACCTACAATGAGCAGTTCTTC. Amino acids: CSAWAGVTYNEQFF.

This clonotype was counted at least ten times. The gene calls are TRBV28 and TRBJ1-5; a weak D match, TRBD1 (6 bases). The CDR3 sequence is 14 residues long. Trimming shortened V by 6 bases and J by 4 bases, and 13 bases separated the two germline ends. CDR1 and CDR2 from the germline V gene are MDHEN and SYDVKM. This chain's CDR3 is CASSLGGRNQPQHF. The CDR3 DNA is TGTGCCAGCAGCCTGGGGGGGCGAAATCAGCCCCAGCATTTT.

The sample holds many counts of this clonotype. The chain links TRBV7-2 to TRBJ2-3; 10 positions agree with TRBD2. CDR1 is SGHTA and CDR2 is FQGNSA in the germline V gene. The CDR3 runs 16 residues. Trimming removed 5 bases from V and 8 bases from J; junction bases left unmatched: 13. The chain's CDR3 is CASSPRRGTSGITQYF. DNA of the CDR3: TGTGCCAGCAGCCCTAGGAGGGGAACTAGCGGGATTACGCAGTATTTT.

The chain is built from TRBV5-1 and TRBJ2-5; no clear D gene. The V end was cut by 0 bases, the J end by 1 base, with 7 bases between. The CDR3 runs to 14 residues. Germline values: CDR1 SGHRS, CDR2 YFSETQ. CDR3 amino acids: CASSLGQAQETQYF. The CDR3, as DNA: TGCGCCAGCAGCTTGGGTCAGGCCCAAGAGACCCAGTACTTC.

This clonotype was observed at least ten times. The CDR3 sequence is CSVVGTGELFF. The CDR3 bases are TGCAGCGTTGTTGGCACCGGGGAGCTGTTTTTT. This sequence joins TRBV29-1 and TRBJ2-2, with D uncertain. The germline V and J ends were trimmed by 4 bases and 4 bases, with 4 bases remaining between them. The CDR3 length is 11 residues. CDR1 and CDR2 from the germline V gene are SQVTM and ANQGSEA.

Ten or more counts support this clonotype. The chain combines TRBV2 with TRBJ1-6; D is unresolved. CDR1 is SNHLY, CDR2 FYNNEI, per germline. Between the trimmed V and J ends, which lost 0 bases and 9 bases, there was a span of 18 bases. CDR3 length equals 17 residues. CDR3 region: CASSEALGRLGGSPLHF. The CDR3 DNA follows: TGTGCCAGCAGTGAAGCGCTTGGAAGGTTGGGTGGTTCACCCCTCCACTTT.

The rearrangement uses TRBV18 and TRBJ2-7, with TRBD1 matching 7 bases. The CDR3 has 14 residues. Losses at the gene ends were 2 bases for V and 6 bases for J; bases not matched to a gene: 7. Germline V gives CDR1 KGHSH, CDR2 LQKENI. CDR3: CASSPMRQGGEQYF. In DNA form, the CDR3 reads TGTGCCAGCTCACCAATGAGACAGGGTGGCGAGCAGTACTTC.